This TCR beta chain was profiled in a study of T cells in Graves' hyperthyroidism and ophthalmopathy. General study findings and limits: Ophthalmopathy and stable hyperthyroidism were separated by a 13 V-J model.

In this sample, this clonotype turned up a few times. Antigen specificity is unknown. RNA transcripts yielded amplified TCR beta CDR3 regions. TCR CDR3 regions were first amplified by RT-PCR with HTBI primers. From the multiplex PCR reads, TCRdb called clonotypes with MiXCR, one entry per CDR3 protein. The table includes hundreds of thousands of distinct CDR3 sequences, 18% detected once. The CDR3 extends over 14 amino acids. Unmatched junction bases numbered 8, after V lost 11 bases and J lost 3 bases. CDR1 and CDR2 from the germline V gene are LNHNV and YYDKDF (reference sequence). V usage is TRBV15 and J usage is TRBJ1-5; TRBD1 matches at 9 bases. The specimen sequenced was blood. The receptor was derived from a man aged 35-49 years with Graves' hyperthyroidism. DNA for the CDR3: TGTGCCCCCGCCCGGGACAGGGTCAATCAGCCCCAGCATTTT. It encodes CAPARDRVNQPQHF.